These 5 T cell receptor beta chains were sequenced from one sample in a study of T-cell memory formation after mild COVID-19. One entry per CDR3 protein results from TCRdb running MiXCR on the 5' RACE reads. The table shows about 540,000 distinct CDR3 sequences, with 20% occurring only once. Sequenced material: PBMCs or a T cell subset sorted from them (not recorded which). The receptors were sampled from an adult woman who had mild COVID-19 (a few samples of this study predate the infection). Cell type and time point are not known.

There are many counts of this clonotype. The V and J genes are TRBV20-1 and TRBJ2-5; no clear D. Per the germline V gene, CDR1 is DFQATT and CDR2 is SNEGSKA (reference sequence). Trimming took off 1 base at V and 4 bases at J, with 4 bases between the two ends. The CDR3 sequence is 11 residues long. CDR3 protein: CSARVAETQYF. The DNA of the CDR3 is TGCAGTGCTAGAGTGGCAGAGACCCAGTACTTC.

The CDR3, as DNA: TGTGCCAGCAGTTTTCGTCCCGGGGAGGGACTGGACTATGGCTACACCTTC. Translating it yields CASSFRPGEGLDYGYTF. This chain connects TRBV6-5 to TRBJ1-2; D possibly corresponds to TRBD1 (5 bases). Between the trimmed V and J ends, which lost 4 bases and 3 bases, there was a span of 21 bases. The CDR3 has 17 residues. Looked up from germline, CDR1 is MNHEY and CDR2 is SVGAGI.

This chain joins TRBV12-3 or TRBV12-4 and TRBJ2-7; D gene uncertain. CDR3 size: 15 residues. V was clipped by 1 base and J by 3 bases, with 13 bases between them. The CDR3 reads CASSLGAGFGYEQYF. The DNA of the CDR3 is TGTGCCAGCAGTTTAGGGGCCGGTTTCGGCTACGAGCAGTACTTC.

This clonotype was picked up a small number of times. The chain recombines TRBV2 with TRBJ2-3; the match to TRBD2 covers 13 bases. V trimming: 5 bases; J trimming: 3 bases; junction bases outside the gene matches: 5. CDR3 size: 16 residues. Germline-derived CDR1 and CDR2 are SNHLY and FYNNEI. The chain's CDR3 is CASSNPGLAGTDTQYF. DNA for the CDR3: TGTGCCAGCAGTAACCCGGGACTAGCGGGAACAGATACGCAGTATTTT. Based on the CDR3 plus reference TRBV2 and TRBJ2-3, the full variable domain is EPEVTQTPSHQVTQMGQEVILRCVPISNHLYFYWYRQILGQKVEFLVSFYNNEISEKSEIFDDQFSVERPDGSNFTLKIRSTKLEDSAMYFCASSNPGLAGTDTQYFGPGTRLTVL.

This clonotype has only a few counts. CDR3 DNA sequence: TGTGCCAGCAACGACCCGGGACTAGCGGGATCCGGGGAGCTGTTTTTT. This codes for CASNDPGLAGSGELFF. The chain couples TRBV9 to TRBJ2-2; the match to TRBD2 covers 13 bases. V dropped 6 bases and J dropped 6; count of bases not matched to a gene: 8. This CDR3 contains 16 residues. Germline CDR1 SGDLS, CDR2 YYNGEE.